A selection of T cell receptor beta chains follows, all from one sample in a study of T cell repertoires in cytomegalovirus infection. TCRdb re-called the reads through MiXCR, storing one row per CDR3 protein. The table includes about 260,000 distinct CDR3 sequences, approximately 8.3% detected once. What was sequenced was PBMCs. The source of these receptors is a human donor in good health (CMV status not recorded). Some clones in this sample may be carry-over from other donors' samples. Both conserved end residues are part of each CDR3. D genes are given only for firm matches. The size of a clone is reported for some rows only, either as once, few or many, or as a class for expanded clones.

many | TRBJ2-7 | TRBV20-1 | TRBD2 | TGCAGTGCTCATAGCGGGGGGGCCTACGAGCAGTACTTC | CSAHSGGAYEQYF
NA | TRBJ2-3 | TRBV20-1 | TRBD1 | TGCAGTGCCTCCGGGACAGGGGGTGTCGATACGCAGTATTTT | CSASGTGGVDTQYF
many | TRBJ2-2 | TRBV7-2 | TRBD1 | TGTGCCAGCAGCCGACAGGGGATAAACACCGGGGAGCTGTTTTTT | CASSRQGINTGELFF
NA | TRBJ2-2 | TRBV4-3 | TRBD1 | TGCGCCAGCAGCTCCCGAGCTGGGACAGGGACCGGGGAGCTGTTTTTT | CASSSRAGTGTGELFF
many | TRBJ1-3 | TRBV7-2 | NA | TGTGCCAGCAGCTTAGTGGGGGCGTCGAGTGGAAACACCATATATTTT | CASSLVGASSGNTIYF
NA | TRBJ2-3 | TRBV10-2 | TRBD2 | TGCGCCAGCAGTGATAGCGGGGGTACAGATACGCAGTATTTT | CASSDSGGTDTQYF
many | TRBJ1-2 | TRBV19 | NA | TGTGCCAGTAGGGACAGAGCTAACTATGGCTACACCTTC | CASRDRANYGYTF
NA | TRBJ2-7 | TRBV27 | TRBD2 | TGTGCCAGCAGTTTAAAGTGGGGGGGCTCCTACGAGCAGTACTTC | CASSLKWGGSYEQYF
many | TRBJ1-2 | TRBV20-1 | NA | TGCAGTGCTGGATTACCGGGACGGAACTATGGCTACACCTTC | CSAGLPGRNYGYTF
many | TRBJ2-5 | TRBV7-2 | NA | TGTGCCAGCAGCTTCAGCAAAGAGACCCAGTACTTC | CASSFSKETQYF
NA | TRBJ2-1 | TRBV12-3/TRBV12-4 | TRBD1 | TGTGCCAGCAGGCGGGACAGGGTCGCTGAGCAGTTCTTC | CASRRDRVAEQFF
many | TRBJ2-7 | TRBV7-2 | TRBD2 | TGTGCCAGCAGCCTAGGACTAGCGGGTTGGAGCTCCTACGAGCAGTACTTC | CASSLGLAGWSSYEQYF
NA | TRBJ1-1 | TRBV6-6 | NA | TGTGCCAGCAGTTACGGGGTGGTTAGCACTGAAGCTTTCTTT | CASSYGVVSTEAFF
many | TRBJ2-5 | TRBV7-2 | NA | TGTGCCAGCAGCCCCTGGGGGCCAAGAGAGACCCAGTACTTC | CASSPWGPRETQYF
many | TRBJ2-3 | TRBV4-2 | NA | TGTGCCAGCAGCCAATGGGACCCCACAGATACGCAGTATTTT | CASSQWDPTDTQYF
many | TRBJ2-3 | TRBV7-2 | TRBD2 | TGTGCCAGCAGCTTCTCAGCGGGGGGGACAGATACGCAGTATTTT | CASSFSAGGTDTQYF
few | TRBJ2-7 | TRBV12-3/TRBV12-4 | TRBD2 | TGTGCCAGCAGTCTGGGACTAGCAGACTCATACGAGCAGTACTTC | CASSLGLADSYEQYF
many | TRBJ2-5 | TRBV7-2 | TRBD1 | TGTGCCAGCAGTCGGGACAGCCTCTCCCAAGAGACCCAGTACTTC | CASSRDSLSQETQYF
NA | TRBJ1-6 | TRBV20-1 | NA | TGCAGTGCTAGAGTTTCGGGCCCGCGGTCACCCCTCCACTTT | CSARVSGPRSPLHF
many | TRBJ1-4 | TRBV6-5 | TRBD1 | TGTGCCAGCAGTTGGGACAGGGGGCGAGAAAAACTGTTTTTT | CASSWDRGREKLFF
many | TRBJ1-4 | TRBV20-1 | TRBD1 | TGCAGTGCTCCCCGGAACAGGGGGACTGAAAAACTGTTTTTT | CSAPRNRGTEKLFF
few | TRBJ2-3 | TRBV19 | NA | TGTGCCAGTAGTATAGAGGTGGGGACGCAGTATTTT | CASSIEVGTQYF
many | TRBJ2-3 | TRBV6-6 | NA | TGTGCCAGCGTTGACAGGACTAGCACAGATACGCAGTATTTT | CASVDRTSTDTQYF
NA | TRBJ1-1 | TRBV11-2 | NA | TGTGCCAGCAGCTTAGGGGGGGGCGGTGAAGCTTTCTTT | CASSLGGGGEAFF
NA | TRBJ2-5 | TRBV25-1 | NA | TGTGCCAGCAGTATACAGGCCCAAGAGACCCAGTACTTC | CASSIQAQETQYF
many | TRBJ2-1 | TRBV2 | NA | TGTGCCAGCAGTGAGGACCGCGGGTACAATGAGCAGTTCTTC | CASSEDRGYNEQFF
many | TRBJ2-7 | TRBV6-4 | TRBD1 | TGTGCCATGCGGACAGGTGAGATTAGCTCCTACGAGCAGTACTTC | CAMRTGEISSYEQYF
few | TRBJ2-7 | TRBV6-2/TRBV6-3 | NA | TGTGCCAGCAGCGCGGCAGTGCTCTACGAGCAGTACTTC | CASSAAVLYEQYF
many | TRBJ2-1 | TRBV7-2 | NA | TGTGCCAGCAGCTTAGGGTTGCAGAATGAGCAGTTCTTC | CASSLGLQNEQFF
many | TRBJ2-4 | TRBV7-2 | NA | TGTGCCAGCAGCTATGACACAGGGCCAAGGGACATTCAGTACTTC | CASSYDTGPRDIQYF
many | TRBJ1-1 | TRBV7-9 | TRBD1 | TGTGCCAGCAGCACCTACGGACAGGGCAAAGCTTTCTTT | CASSTYGQGKAFF
many | TRBJ2-7 | TRBV4-3 | NA | TGCGCCAGCAGCATGGGGAGCTCCTACGAGCAGTACTTC | CASSMGSSYEQYF
many | TRBJ2-5 | TRBV20-1 | TRBD2 | TGCAGTGCTAGACTAGCGGGGGGGGCCCAGTACTTC | CSARLAGGAQYF
NA | TRBJ2-7 | TRBV4-1 | NA | TGCGCCAGCAGCCAAGACAGGACCTACTCCTACGAGCAGTACTTC | CASSQDRTYSYEQYF
few | TRBJ2-2 | TRBV25-1 | NA | TGTGCCAGCACAGCGCCGTACACCGGGGAGCTGTTTTTT | CASTAPYTGELFF
NA | TRBJ2-7 | TRBV13 | NA | TGTGCCAGCAGCTTAGGGCAGGCGGGCTACGAGCAGTACTTC | CASSLGQAGYEQYF
NA | TRBJ2-1 | TRBV20-1 | TRBD2 | TGCAGTGCTATGCGGGGGAACAATGAGCAGTTCTTC | CSAMRGNNEQFF
many | TRBJ2-1 | TRBV7-2 | TRBD1 | TGTGCCAGCAGGGGACAGCACAATGAGCAGTTCTTC | CASRGQHNEQFF
many | TRBJ2-7 | TRBV7-2 | TRBD1 | TGTGCCAGCAGCTTGGGTGGGACAGGGCCCTACGAGCAGTACTTC | CASSLGGTGPYEQYF
many | TRBJ2-6 | TRBV6-2/TRBV6-3 | NA | TGTGCCAGCAGTAAAAGCCGCTCTGGGGCCAACGTCCTGACTTTC | CASSKSRSGANVLTF
many | TRBJ2-1 | TRBV4-3 | NA | TGCGCCAGCAGCCAAGGACCGGAGGCTTACAATGAGCAGTTCTTC | CASSQGPEAYNEQFF
NA | TRBJ1-1 | TRBV15 | NA | TGTGCCACCAGCAGAGCCCAAGGGACTGCTTCAGAAGCTTTCTTT | CATSRAQGTASEAFF
many | TRBJ2-2 | TRBV12-3/TRBV12-4 | NA | TGTGCCAGCAGTTGGGCGGCCACCGGGGAGCTGTTTTTT | CASSWAATGELFF
many | TRBJ2-7 | TRBV7-2 | TRBD2 | TGTGCCAGCAGCTATGGCGGGGGGACCTACGAGCAGTACTTC | CASSYGGGTYEQYF
NA | TRBJ1-2 | TRBV6-5 | NA | TGTGCCAGCAGTTACCGGGACACAGAAGGCTACACCTTC | CASSYRDTEGYTF
many | TRBJ2-1 | TRBV6-2/TRBV6-3 | TRBD2 | TGTGCCAGCAGTTTCCTGGGACTAGCGGGAGTGAATGAGCAGTTCTTC | CASSFLGLAGVNEQFF
NA | TRBJ2-3 | TRBV20-1 | NA | TGCAGTGCCCCCTCGTTCGGGGGAGCGACAGATACGCAGTATTTT | CSAPSFGGATDTQYF
many | TRBJ1-4 | TRBV20-1 | NA | TGCAGTGCCACACCTGGGGGTTTGTTGGAAAAACTGTTTTTT | CSATPGGLLEKLFF
NA | TRBJ1-2 | TRBV29-1 | TRBD1 | TGCAGCGTTGACTCAGGGAGGGGACAGGCAGCTAACTATGGCTACACCTTC | CSVDSGRGQAANYGYTF
few | TRBJ2-5 | TRBV14 | NA | TGTGCCAGCAGCCAAAATCTGGGAGGTCGGGAGACCCAGTACTTC | CASSQNLGGRETQYF
few | TRBJ2-2 | TRBV29-1 | TRBD2 | TGCAGCGTTCAGCCGGGACTAGCGGGAGGGCCCGGGGAGCTGTTTTTT | CSVQPGLAGGPGELFF
many | TRBJ1-2 | TRBV7-2 | NA | TGTGCCAGCAGCTTTAGCGGGGATCGAGTGGGTGGCTACACCTTC | CASSFSGDRVGGYTF
many | TRBJ1-1 | TRBV7-2 | NA | TGTGCCAGCAGGCGGTGGTCGGGGGAATGGGAGAACACTGAAGCTTTCTTT | CASRRWSGEWENTEAFF
NA | TRBJ2-7 | TRBV11-2 | TRBD2 | TGTGCCAGCAGCTTAGATTTTAGGCTAGCGGCCTCCTACGAGCAGTACTTC | CASSLDFRLAASYEQYF
few | TRBJ2-3 | TRBV20-1 | TRBD2 | TGCAGTGCTAGAGAAGCGGGAGCGTTTGGTACGCAGTATTTT | CSAREAGAFGTQYF
NA | TRBJ2-7 | TRBV7-2 | NA | TGTGCCAGCAGCGAGGAGGTAGCGGCCTACGAGCAGTACTTC | CASSEEVAAYEQYF
NA | TRBJ2-1 | TRBV20-1 | NA | TGCAGTGCTAAAATTCTTGGGCGGGATAAGAATGAGCAGTTCTTC | CSAKILGRDKNEQFF
NA | TRBJ1-3 | TRBV14 | NA | TGTGCCAGCAGCCCCGAGGGGAACGTGAGGGGAAACACCATATATTTT | CASSPEGNVRGNTIYF
many | TRBJ2-5 | TRBV6-2/TRBV6-3 | NA | TGTGCCAGCAGTTACCCCCAAGAGACCCAGTACTTC | CASSYPQETQYF
NA | TRBJ1-5 | TRBV30 | NA | TGTGCCTGGAGCGCAAACTGGGGACTTAGCAATCAGCCCCAGCATTTT | CAWSANWGLSNQPQHF